The present entry profiles one T cell receptor (beta chain) with its context. Its antigen is not known. Partitioning of CD4+ cells yielded a CD45RA+ naive subset and a CD45RA-negative memory subset. Measured with immunoSEQ multiplex PCR; TCRdb has only the in-frame clones, and not every one. The sample has nearly 1,000,000 clones, 60% to 85% seen once; the top ten hold about 1.5%. This sample is drawn from a study of shared clonotypes between healthy human individuals. At the level of the study: Aged between 18 and 49, the donors were a couple of women and three men. Findings of the study overall: Clonotype sharing across several donors was observed for 5% to 6.5% of naive CD4 clonotypes.

Trimming shortened V by 3 bases and J by 3 bases, and 12 bases separated the two germline ends. This CDR3 comprises 14 residues. Germline V CDR1 and CDR2: WNHNN, SYGVQD (reference sequence). The sequencing sample was made of memory CD4+ T cells sorted from blood. The subset denotes: CD45RA-negative fraction. The receptor comes from a man between 18 and 35 years old in good health. The V gene is TRBV10-1, the J gene TRBJ2-7; weak D call: TRBD2 (5 bases). CDR3 in amino acids: CASSELAGDYEQYF. CDR3 bases: TGCGCCAGCAGTGAATTGGCGGGTGACTACGAGCAGTACTTC.